This T cell receptor beta chain was documented in a study of blood T cells in healthy people across ages. This clonotype was recorded a few times. Together with a sample-barcoded 5' primer, a J-beta primer mix was included in a second PCR lasting about 6 to 11 cycles. Each CDR3 protein gets one entry after TCRdb re-called the 5' RACE reads with MiXCR. The profile covers 780,000 or so distinct CDR3 sequences, with around 25% appearing a single time and under 4.5% taken by the ten largest. The CDR3 loop spans 15 amino acids. V lost 0 bases and J lost 1; bases outside the gene matches: 5. Germline CDR1 reads DFQATT; CDR2 reads SNEGSKA (reference sequence). The same sample was also studied in work on T cells of mothers and their children.

The source material was blood. This chain joins TRBV20-1 and TRBJ2-5; the match to TRBD2 covers 7 bases. The sequence came from a boy younger than 18 in good health. Here the CDR3 DNA reads TGCAGTGCTAGAGATGGCGCTAGCGGCCAAGAGACCCAGTACTTC. This codes for CSARDGASGQETQYF.